This record concerns one T cell receptor beta chain sequence. CD45RO-negative, CCR7-selected cells formed the naive CD8 fraction, which excluded terminally differentiated effector memory CD45RA+ cells. This sample stems from a study of shared clonotypes between healthy human individuals. From germline, CDR1 is SGHNT and CDR2 YENEEA. Trimming pared 2 bases from V and 5 bases from J, leaving 9 bases between. The CDR3 loop spans 14 amino acids. Assay: immunoSEQ multiplex PCR; the TCRdb copy retains only in-frame clones and omits some. The sample carries 550,000 to 750,000 clones, 95% to 96% recorded once.

The receptor comes from a young woman in good health. Sequenced input: naive CD8+ T cells sorted from blood. The chain combines TRBV11-3 with TRBJ2-2, with D possibly TRBD1 on 6 matching bases. CDR3 amino acids: CASSLKGGTGELFF. The DNA for the CDR3 is TGTGCCAGCAGCTTAAAAGGGGGAACCGGGGAGCTGTTTTTT.